This entry concerns a single T cell receptor (beta chain). What it binds is unknown. This may stem from a read error, because a much larger clone lies one nucleotide away. MiXCR, run by TCRdb on the 5' RACE reads, gives a single entry per CDR3 protein. The sample holds roughly 1,500,000 distinct CDR3 sequences, 25% to 35% seen once. The data originate from a study of identical twins. V lost 0 bases, J lost 3 bases, and 9 bases lay in between. The CDR3 spans 14 residues. In germline, CDR1 is MNHEY, CDR2 SVGAGI. Overall study findings and caveats: These conclusions were based on statistical analysis (cross-sectional, not following the same donors).

Sequenced sample: cord blood. The source of this sequence is a newborn girl in good health. This chain links TRBV6-5 with TRBJ2-7; D call uncertain. CDR3 region: CASSYSIQNYEQYF. Here the CDR3 DNA reads TGTGCCAGCAGTTACTCAATACAAAACTACGAGCAGTACTTC.